Below are 30 T cell receptor beta chains sequenced from a single sample in a study of blood T cell repertoires in COVID-19. The repertoire was sequenced with immunoSEQ multiplex PCR; TCRdb's copy has only in-frame clones and lacks some. The sample has roughly 160,000 clones, 86% seen once; the top ten hold around 7%. Sequencing was done on a sample of peripheral blood. The source is a man in his forties or fifties with active or convalescent COVID-19.

This clone came up a few times. The rearrangement links TRBV4-1 to TRBJ1-5, with 9 bases lining up with TRBD1. Germline CDR1 is MGHRA and CDR2 is YSYEKL. The CDR3 runs to 17 residues. The ends lost 1 base at V and 4 bases at J; junction bases unmatched: 8. The chain's CDR3 is CASSQAGTGLGNQPQHF. The CDR3 bases are TGCGCCAGCAGCCAAGCCGGGACAGGGTTGGGAAATCAGCCCCAGCATTTT.

The rearrangement links TRBV29-1 to TRBJ1-1; 8 bases are shared with TRBD1. Germline V lookup: CDR1 SQVTM, CDR2 ANQGSEA. J lost 5 bases, V lost 6 bases, and 8 bases had no gene match. The CDR3 extends over 13 amino acids. CDR3 DNA sequence: TGCAGCGTGCTCACAGGGGGTTTAACTGAAGCTTTCTTT. Protein: CSVLTGGLTEAFF.

The V gene is TRBV7-2, the J gene TRBJ2-7, with D possibly being TRBD2 (5 bases). V dropped 3 bases and J dropped 2 bases, with 8 bases sitting between them. Germline-derived CDR1 and CDR2 are SGHTA and FQGNSA. This CDR3 is built from 13 residues. CDR3: CASSLPGTYEQYF. The CDR3 DNA is TGTGCCAGCAGCTTGCCGGGAACCTACGAGCAGTACTTC.

The chain carries TRBV4-1 and TRBJ1-2, with 10 bases fitting TRBD1. CDR1 is MGHRA and CDR2 is YSYEKL in the germline V gene. Unmatched junction bases numbered 6, after V lost 3 bases and J lost 8 bases. The CDR3 has 14 residues. CDR3 region: CASSHAGTGVGYTF. CDR3 sequence (DNA): TGCGCCAGCAGCCACGCCGGGACAGGGGTGGGCTACACCTTC.

The rearrangement uses TRBV5-6 and TRBJ2-1, with 7 bases matching TRBD1. V shed 5 bases, J shed 2 bases, and the junction held 4 bases outside the gene matches. Germline V lookup: CDR1 SGHDT, CDR2 YYEEEE. This CDR3 is built from 14 residues. The CDR3 coding sequence is TGTGCCAGCAGTCGACAGGGAACCTACAATGAGCAGTTCTTC. Translating gives CASSRQGTYNEQFF.

This clone was found a few times. The CDR3 here is CASSQDRGGLEPQHF. CDR3 sequence (DNA): TGCGCCAGCAGCCAAGATCGCGGGGGCTTGGAGCCCCAGCATTTT. The rearrangement joins TRBV4-3 to TRBJ1-5, with D possibly being TRBD1 (6 bases). Germline CDR1 and CDR2: LGHNA and YSLEER. CDR3 length equals 15 residues. The V gene lost 0 bases and the J gene lost 8 bases, with 14 bases spanning the gap.

This chain uses TRBV4-3 with TRBJ1-2; weak D call: TRBD1 (5 bases). Germline loops: CDR1 LGHNA, CDR2 YSLEER. With 0 bases removed from V and 5 bases from J, the gap between germline ends came to 16 bases. CDR3 length equals 16 residues. CDR3 coding DNA: TGCGCCAGCAGCCAAGACAGGGTTTTCTTCGGGTATGGCTACACCTTC. It translates to CASSQDRVFFGYGYTF.

The chain has TRBV4-2 and TRBJ2-5; TRBD2 aligns across 14 bases. The CDR3 covers 17 residues. In germline, CDR1 is LGHNA, CDR2 YNFKEQ. V dropped 4 bases and J dropped 3; count of bases not matched to a gene: 7. CDR3 in amino acids: CASSPLLTSGGEETQYF. CDR3 DNA: TGTGCCAGCAGCCCGCTCTTGACTAGCGGGGGGGAAGAGACCCAGTACTTC.

The chain employs TRBV6-5 and TRBJ2-2; no firm D call. Trimming pared 5 bases from V and 3 bases from J, leaving 13 bases between. The germline CDR1 and CDR2 sequences are MNHEY and SVGAGI. This CDR3 has 15 residues. The CDR3 is CASSLDFDHTGELFF. In DNA, the CDR3 is TGTGCCAGCAGTCTAGACTTTGATCACACCGGGGAGCTGTTTTTT.

This clone was seen a handful of times. The gene calls are TRBV19 and TRBJ2-4; D is possibly TRBD1 (6 bases). V dropped 6 bases and J dropped 6 bases, with 15 bases sitting between them. Germline values: CDR1 LNHDA, CDR2 SQIVND (reference sequence). This CDR3 has 14 residues. CDR3 region: CASSPTGSGNIQYF. The CDR3 DNA is TGTGCCAGTAGCCCCACAGGGTCTGGAAACATTCAGTACTTC.

The J gene is TRBJ2-7, the V gene TRBV6-5, with 7 bases aligning to TRBD2. Trimming at V came to 2 bases and at J to 5 bases, leaving 12 bases not matched to a gene. This CDR3 has 16 amino acids. CDR1 is MNHEY, CDR2 SVGAGI, per germline. CDR3 protein: CASSYAASGPLHEQYF. Here the CDR3 DNA reads TGTGCCAGCAGTTACGCAGCTAGCGGACCCCTACACGAGCAGTACTTC.

V is TRBV6-4 and J is TRBJ1-2, with D possibly being TRBD1 (5 bases). The CDR3 extends over 14 amino acids. Trimming cost V 8 bases and J 3 bases, with 16 bases left between them. CDR1 MRHNA and CDR2 SNTAGT come from the germline V gene. CDR3 loop: CASRRLGGDYGYTF. The CDR3 DNA is TGTGCCAGCCGCCGTTTGGGGGGGGACTATGGCTACACCTTC.

The CDR3, as DNA: TGCGCCAGCAGCCAAGATCTCAGGGGACAAGAGACCCAGTACTTC. Its translation: CASSQDLRGQETQYF. This chain joins TRBV4-3 and TRBJ2-5, with D perhaps TRBD1 (6 bases). The CDR3 is 15 residues long. Trimming took 0 bases from V and 2 from J, leaving 10 bases between them. CDR1 is LGHNA and CDR2 is YSLEER in the germline V gene.

The chain has TRBV11-2 and TRBJ1-4; 8 bases align to TRBD1. V was pared by 4 bases and J by 7 bases, with 5 bases of the junction left unmatched. This CDR3 is built from 14 residues. Germline values: CDR1 SGHAT, CDR2 FQNNGV. The CDR3 spells CASSYGQGVEKLFF. In DNA, the CDR3 is TGTGCCAGCAGCTACGGACAGGGTGTTGAAAAACTGTTTTTT.

This clone appeared a few times. DNA of the CDR3: TGCAGTGCTAGTCGCCCAGGGGAGCATGGCTACACCTTC. This translates into CSASRPGEHGYTF. The chain couples TRBV20-1 to TRBJ1-2; D is possibly TRBD1 (6 bases). The CDR3 runs 13 residues. Germline V gene sequence: CDR1 DFQATT, CDR2 SNEGSKA (reference sequence). With 3 bases removed from V and 6 bases from J, the gap between germline ends came to 14 bases.

The chain couples TRBV7-6 to TRBJ2-1; 8 bases are a match to TRBD2. Germline CDR1 SGHVS, CDR2 FNYEAQ. There are 16 residues in the CDR3. V shed 1 base, J shed 9 bases, and the junction held 11 bases outside the gene matches. The CDR3 region has the DNA TGTGCCAGCAGCTTAGGACCGGTAGCGGGAAGGGTTGAGCAGTTCTTC. Encoded protein: CASSLGPVAGRVEQFF.

The chain recombines TRBV9 with TRBJ2-7; D perhaps matches TRBD2 (6 bases). Germline V gene sequence: CDR1 SGDLS, CDR2 YYNGEE. The V gene lost 0 bases and the J gene lost 5 bases, with 18 bases spanning the gap. This CDR3 is 16 amino acids long. The chain's CDR3 is CASSVEADGGSHEQYF. CDR3 bases: TGTGCCAGCAGCGTAGAAGCAGACGGGGGAAGTCACGAGCAGTACTTC.

The V call is TRBV9, the J call TRBJ1-1; D is possibly TRBD1 (5 bases). V gave up 1 base and J gave up 3 bases, with 13 bases separating them. Germline assignment: CDR1 SGDLS and CDR2 YYNGEE. The CDR3 extends over 15 amino acids. This chain's CDR3 is CASSVNPRGDTEAFF. CDR3 bases: TGTGCCAGCAGCGTAAACCCCCGGGGGGACACTGAAGCTTTCTTT.

The rearrangement joins TRBV19 to TRBJ1-4; 7 bases match TRBD1. The CDR3 extends over 15 amino acids. Per the germline V gene, CDR1 is LNHDA and CDR2 is SQIVND (reference sequence). The junction had 10 bases not matched to a gene; V was cut back by 4 bases and J by 8 bases. CDR3 bases: TGTGCCAGTAGTACACAAGGGGGCTCGAGGGAAAAACTGTTTTTT. This translates into CASSTQGGSREKLFF. The variable domain in full, with the rest retrieved from reference TRBV19 and TRBJ1-4, is DGGITQSPKYLFRKEGQNVTLSCEQNLNHDAMYWYRQDPGQGLRLIYYSQIVNDFQKGDIAEGYSVSREKKESFPLTVTSAQKNPTAFYLCASSTQGGSREKLFFGSGTQLSVL.

A word on this clone: This specimen includes other DNA sequences encoding the same CDR3. The gene calls are TRBV19 and TRBJ1-4; 11 nucleotides agree with TRBD1. This CDR3 contains 13 residues. The germline V gene encodes CDR1 LNHDA and CDR2 SQIVND (reference sequence). V shed 6 bases, J shed 10 bases, and the junction held 4 bases outside the gene matches. The CDR3 DNA reads as TGTGCCAGTAGCCTGGGACAGGGGGGAAAACTGTTTTTT. Translation: CASSLGQGGKLFF.

The CDR3 DNA sequence: TGCGCCAGCAGCCAAGTACCTACAGGGGGTGGGAGCACAGATACGCAGTATTTT. Encoded protein: CASSQVPTGGGSTDTQYF. The chain employs TRBV4-1 and TRBJ2-3; 8 nucleotides line up with TRBD1. In germline, CDR1 is MGHRA, CDR2 YSYEKL. Trimming at V came to 1 base and at J to 0 bases, leaving 9 bases not matched to a gene. The CDR3 runs to 18 residues.

The rearrangement links TRBV9 to TRBJ2-7, with TRBD2 matching 11 bases. Germline V gives CDR1 SGDLS, CDR2 YYNGEE. This CDR3 comprises 15 residues. J gave up 2 bases and V 4 bases, and 5 bases lay outside the gene matches. This CDR3 is CASSFGTSGAYEQYF. The CDR3 bases are TGTGCCAGCAGCTTCGGGACTAGCGGCGCCTACGAGCAGTACTTC. Filled out from reference TRBV9 and TRBJ2-7, the complete variable domain reads DSGVTQTPKHLITATGQRVTLRCSPRSGDLSVYWYQQSLDQGLQFLIQYYNGEERAKGNILERFSAQQFPDLHSELNLSSLELGDSALYFCASSFGTSGAYEQYFGPGTRLTVT.

The chain has TRBV2 and TRBJ2-6; no reliable D call. CDR3 length equals 14 residues. V was cut by 6 bases and J by 2 bases, with 8 bases left in between. CDR1 and CDR2 (germline): SNHLY, FYNNEI. CDR3 region: CASRDKAGANVLTF. The CDR3 DNA reads as TGTGCCAGCAGAGACAAAGCTGGGGCCAACGTCCTGACTTTC.

J is TRBJ2-7 and V is TRBV11-2, with a possible D match to TRBD1 (7 bases). The CDR3 is 13 residues long. V gave up 5 bases and J gave up 6 bases, with 14 bases separating them. Germline V gene lookup returns CDR1 SGHAT and CDR2 FQNNGV. CDR3 in amino acids: CASSPRGDGEQYF. CDR3 DNA sequence: TGTGCCAGCAGCCCCAGGGGGGACGGCGAGCAGTACTTC.

This chain uses TRBV15 with TRBJ2-3; 13 bases map to TRBD2. The CDR3 has 16 residues. J gave up 1 base and V 4 bases, and 2 bases lay outside the gene matches. Germline CDR1 is LNHNV and CDR2 is YYDKDF (reference sequence). The CDR3 sequence: CATSTLAGGGTDTQYF. CDR3 sequence (DNA): TGTGCCACCAGCACACTAGCGGGAGGGGGCACAGATACGCAGTATTTT.

The chain links TRBV5-5 to TRBJ2-7; D perhaps matches TRBD1 (6 bases). V was clipped by 3 bases and J by 4 bases, with 20 bases between them. There are 16 residues in the CDR3. Per the germline V gene, CDR1 is SGHKS and CDR2 is YYEKEE (reference sequence). CDR3 sequence: CASSSVTGTLGYEQYF. CDR3 DNA: TGTGCCAGCAGCTCCGTAACCGGGACACTAGGATACGAGCAGTACTTC.

The CDR3 loop reads CASSAGGRETQYF. The CDR3 DNA is TGTGCCAGCAGTGCAGGGGGCCGGGAGACCCAGTACTTC. The chain combines TRBV9 with TRBJ2-5; 8 bases match TRBD1. Germline V gene lookup returns CDR1 SGDLS and CDR2 YYNGEE. The CDR3 is 13 residues long. Trimming took 5 bases from V and 5 from J; bases not matched to a gene: 5.

The rearrangement links TRBV18 to TRBJ2-1; 7 positions agree with TRBD1. Germline assignment: CDR1 KGHSH and CDR2 LQKENI. V lost 10 bases to trimming and J lost 5 bases; unmatched junction nucleotides: 11. CDR3 length: 14 residues. The DNA for the CDR3 is TGTGCCACAAAACAGGGGAGAGGACACAATGAGCAGTTCTTC. As protein: CATKQGRGHNEQFF.

A few counts support this clone. The gene calls are TRBV5-4 and TRBJ2-2, with a tentative D call TRBD2 (6 bases). Trimming took 4 bases from V and 4 from J, leaving 14 bases between them. The CDR3 spans 15 residues. Germline CDR1 reads SGHNT; CDR2 reads YYREEE (reference sequence). CDR3 residues: CASSKDGGGTGELFF. The CDR3 DNA reads as TGTGCCAGCAGCAAGGACGGGGGAGGCACCGGGGAGCTGTTTTTT.

The chain uses TRBV5-4 and TRBJ1-2; 8 nucleotides align to TRBD1. Germline V CDR1 and CDR2: SGHNT, YYREEE (reference sequence). This CDR3 has 17 residues. Germline trimming cut 0 bases from V and 6 bases from J; bases unmatched to any gene: 13. The CDR3 coding sequence is TGTGCCAGCAGCTTGGTCATTAGTGCCCAGGGGGCGGATGGCTACACCTTC. This sequence encodes CASSLVISAQGADGYTF.